The 30 T cell receptor beta chains below were found in one sample sequenced in a study of T-cell memory formation after mild COVID-19. TCRdb re-called the 5' RACE reads with MiXCR, one entry per CDR3 protein. The repertoire has 300,000 to 400,000 distinct CDR3 sequences, approximately 15% of them found once; the top ten carry about 22%. Sequenced: PBMCs or a T cell subset sorted from them (not recorded which). The origin of the receptors is a man aged 18 to 30 who had mild COVID-19 (a few samples of this study predate the infection). Cell type and time point are not known.

This clonotype was detected ten times or more. The rearrangement links TRBV5-1 to TRBJ2-7; TRBD1 aligns across 7 bases. The germline gives CDR1 SGHRS, CDR2 YFSETQ. Germline trimming cut 4 bases from V and 5 bases from J; bases unmatched to any gene: 15. The CDR3 is made up of 16 amino acids. This CDR3 reads CASSPFTGVGENEQYF. CDR3 sequence (DNA): TGCGCCAGCAGCCCGTTCACAGGGGTCGGTGAGAACGAGCAGTACTTC.

CDR3 sequence: CASSEQGARSYEQYF. The CDR3 DNA reads TGTGCCAGCAGTGAACAGGGGGCGCGATCCTACGAGCAGTACTTC. The chain has TRBV2 and TRBJ2-7, with 8 bases lining up with TRBD1. Germline trimming cut 2 bases from V and 1 base from J; bases unmatched to any gene: 4. From germline, CDR1 is SNHLY and CDR2 FYNNEI. The CDR3 is 15 residues long.

The rearrangement uses TRBV2 and TRBJ1-1, with a tentative D call TRBD1 (5 bases). The V end lost 6 bases, the J end lost 4 bases, and 15 bases lay between the germline ends. Germline CDR1 reads SNHLY; CDR2 reads FYNNEI. This CDR3 spans 14 amino acids. Here the CDR3 reads CASRIATQGTEAFF. In DNA, the CDR3 is TGTGCCAGCAGGATTGCCACCCAGGGCACTGAAGCTTTCTTT.

V and J are TRBV4-3 and TRBJ2-3; TRBD2 might be the D (5 bases). V was trimmed by 0 bases and J by 1 base, leaving 14 bases between them. The CDR3 has 17 amino acids. Per the germline V gene, CDR1 is LGHNA and CDR2 is YSLEER. The CDR3 DNA follows: TGCGCCAGCAGCCAAGATGCCTTCGGGATTGGCACAGATACGCAGTATTTT. It translates to CASSQDAFGIGTDTQYF.

The chain couples TRBV6-2 or TRBV6-3 to TRBJ1-5, with a tentative D call TRBD1 (6 bases). Trimming left V 8 bases short and J 6 bases short, with 11 bases between. CDR3 size: 12 residues. Germline assignment: CDR1 MNHEY and CDR2 SVGEGT. The CDR3 here is CASHRGGQPQHF. CDR3 nucleotides: TGTGCCAGCCACAGAGGGGGTCAGCCCCAGCATTTT.

Ten or more counts support this clonotype. The chain combines TRBV4-3 with TRBJ2-7, with 8 bases lining up with TRBD1. The J segment lost 3 bases and the V segment lost 1 base, leaving 5 bases of the junction unmatched. Germline V gives CDR1 LGHNA, CDR2 YSLEER. The CDR3 runs 15 residues. The CDR3 is CASSQVPRGLYEQYF. DNA of the CDR3: TGCGCCAGCAGCCAAGTTCCCAGGGGGCTCTACGAGCAGTACTTC.

The rearrangement uses TRBV7-9 and TRBJ2-3; no reliable D call. V lost 5 bases, J lost 6 bases, and 9 bases lay in between. Per germline, CDR1 SEHNR and CDR2 FQNEAQ (reference sequence). The CDR3 is 12 amino acids. Written as DNA, the CDR3 is TGTGCCAGCAGCGCCGGATGGGATACGCAGTATTTT. It specifies CASSAGWDTQYF. Variable domain in full (rest from reference TRBV7-9 and TRBJ2-3): DTGVSQNPRHKITKRGQNVTFRCDPISEHNRLYWYRQTLGQGPEFLTYFQNEAQLEKSRLLSDRFSAERPKGSFSTLEIQRTEQGDSAMYLCASSAGWDTQYFGPGTRLTVL.

The chain recombines TRBV24-1 with TRBJ2-7; perhaps TRBD1 as D (6 bases). Trimming shortened V by 3 bases and J by 4 bases, and 9 bases separated the two germline ends. This CDR3 region has 13 residues. Germline loops: CDR1 KGHDR, CDR2 SFDVKD. In DNA, the CDR3 is TGTGCCACCAGTGATGCAGGGGTTTACGAGCAGTACTTC. Translated: CATSDAGVYEQYF.

This clonotype was counted only a few times. V gene TRBV5-5 combines with J gene TRBJ2-2; 15 nucleotides align to TRBD2. Germline values: CDR1 SGHKS, CDR2 YYEKEE (reference sequence). Unmatched junction bases numbered 5, after V lost 1 base and J lost 1 base. The CDR3 contains 19 residues. CDR3 sequence reads: CASSLWGLAGGWNTGELFF. CDR3 in DNA: TGTGCCAGCAGCTTGTGGGGACTAGCGGGGGGCTGGAACACCGGGGAGCTGTTTTTT.

The rearrangement uses TRBV5-4 and TRBJ2-7; D might be TRBD1 or TRBD2, each matching 5 bases. The CDR3 has 14 amino acids. V lost 2 bases, J lost 6 bases, and 15 bases lay in between. The germline V gene has CDR1 SGHNT and CDR2 YYREEE (reference sequence). The CDR3 here is CASSFGPGSGEQYV. The CDR3 DNA reads as TGTGCCAGCAGCTTTGGGCCAGGGAGTGGCGAGCAGTACGTC.

This clonotype was found a few times. This rearrangement joins TRBV2 to TRBJ1-2; TRBD1 matches 7 bases. Germline trimming cut 8 bases from V and 10 bases from J; bases unmatched to any gene: 7. Germline CDR1 and CDR2: SNHLY and FYNNEI. The length of the CDR3 is 11 residues. The CDR3 DNA reads TGTGCCAGCCCCAGACAGGGATACTACACCTTC. Translation: CASPRQGYYTF.

This clonotype has a count of ten or more. The chain joins TRBV9 to TRBJ2-7, with 8 positions matching TRBD1. Germline CDR1 SGDLS, CDR2 YYNGEE. This CDR3 contains 15 residues. Losses at the gene ends were 4 bases for V and 4 bases for J; bases not matched to a gene: 10. Here the CDR3 reads CASSPRTGQGYEQYF. CDR3 coding DNA: TGTGCCAGCAGCCCACGGACAGGGCAAGGTTACGAGCAGTACTTC.

This clonotype was found a few times. The rearrangement links TRBV5-6 to TRBJ2-7, with D tentatively TRBD2 (6 bases). Trimming took 0 bases from V and 2 from J, leaving 15 bases between them. CDR3 length equals 16 residues. From germline, CDR1 is SGHDT and CDR2 YYEEEE. As DNA, the CDR3 is TGTGCCAGCAGCTTGGTAGGCGGGACCGCAACCTACGAGCAGTACTTC. This codes for CASSLVGGTATYEQYF.

In its sample, this clonotype was seen a few times. The chain recombines TRBV6-5 with TRBJ2-2, with D maybe TRBD1 (5 bases). The CDR3 is 16 amino acids. The V and J ends lost 0 bases and 2 bases respectively, with 10 bases between them. Germline assignment: CDR1 MNHEY and CDR2 SVGAGI. The CDR3 is CASSYSRQSNTGELFF. The CDR3, as DNA: TGTGCCAGCAGTTACTCCAGACAGAGTAACACCGGGGAGCTGTTTTTT.

This clonotype was counted a few times. This CDR3 is CASSSTEYSYEQYV. The DNA of the CDR3 is TGTGCCAGCAGTTCAACAGAGTACTCCTACGAGCAGTACGTC. V and J are TRBV28 and TRBJ2-7; D not certain. Germline V lookup: CDR1 MDHEN, CDR2 SYDVKM. V shed 4 bases and J shed 0 bases, with 10 bases lying between them. This CDR3 has 14 amino acids.

This chain uses TRBV7-6 with TRBJ2-7; possibly TRBD2 for D (6 bases). This CDR3 region has 13 residues. Looked up from germline, CDR1 is SGHVS and CDR2 is FNYEAQ. V was shortened by 5 bases and J by 6 bases, with 14 bases between the two germline ends. As DNA, the CDR3 is TGTGCCAGCAGCACCCTAGGGCGGGGCGAGCAGTACTTC. This encodes CASSTLGRGEQYF.

CDR3 in amino acids: CASSGQGQVGGYTF. CDR3 coding DNA: TGCGCCAGCAGCGGTCAGGGCCAGGTAGGTGGCTACACCTTC. V is TRBV4-3 and J is TRBJ1-2; possible D gene TRBD1, 5 bases. Trimming stripped 5 bases from V and 7 bases from J, with 17 bases between. This CDR3 region has 14 residues. Germline CDR1 is LGHNA and CDR2 is YSLEER.

The genes are TRBV9 and TRBJ2-1, with D uncertain. The germline V gene encodes CDR1 SGDLS and CDR2 YYNGEE. Trimming took 2 bases from V and 2 from J, leaving 11 bases between them. The CDR3 totals 15 residues. The CDR3 region is CASSVGQIPYNEQFF. The CDR3 DNA reads as TGTGCCAGCAGCGTGGGTCAGATCCCCTACAATGAGCAGTTCTTC.

This clonotype was counted between two and nine times. This chain links TRBV12-3 or TRBV12-4 with TRBJ1-2; D is uncertain. The CDR3 contains 14 residues. Between the trimmed V and J ends, which lost 5 bases and 5 bases, there was a span of 15 bases. The CDR3 DNA is TGTGCCAGCAGTCCGCGTGGGAGGCCTTATGGCTACACCTTC. This encodes CASSPRGRPYGYTF.

The V call is TRBV23-1, the J call TRBJ2-5; TRBD1 is a possible D gene (5 bases). TRBV23-1 is noted as an ORF with a role that remains uncertain. This CDR3 contains 12 residues. The V and J ends lost 0 bases and 10 bases respectively, with 9 bases between them. The CDR3 loop is CASSQSGPSQYF. The DNA of the CDR3 is TGCGCCAGCAGTCAATCGGGGCCAAGCCAGTACTTC.

This sequence joins TRBV6-5 and TRBJ2-6; D is unclear. Trimming stripped 0 bases from V and 4 bases from J, with 7 bases between. CDR1 and CDR2 (germline): MNHEY, SVGAGI. This CDR3 comprises 15 residues. In DNA form, the CDR3 reads TGTGCCAGCAGTTACTCGAGGAGAGGGGCCAACGTCCTGACTTTC. This encodes CASSYSRRGANVLTF.

The rearrangement links TRBV20-1 to TRBJ1-5; D gene ambiguous. CDR1 and CDR2 (germline): DFQATT, SNEGSKA (reference sequence). V was pared by 6 bases and J by 4 bases, with 10 bases between. The CDR3 runs 12 residues. The CDR3, as DNA: TGCAGTGCGGAGGACGGGAATCAGCCCCAGCATTTT. This translates into CSAEDGNQPQHF.

The table lists this clonotype with a count of one. This chain joins TRBV9 and TRBJ2-1; 7 bases map to TRBD1. Germline V CDR1 and CDR2: SGDLS, YYNGEE. The CDR3 runs 17 residues. V shed 4 bases, J shed 4 bases, and the junction held 14 bases outside the gene matches. CDR3 DNA: TGTGCCAGCAGCCAGAGGACCCCGGGACAGTTATACAATGAGCAGTTCTTC. Its translation: CASSQRTPGQLYNEQFF. The full variable domain, with the rest looked up from reference TRBV9 and TRBJ2-1, is DSGVTQTPKHLITATGQRVTLRCSPRSGDLSVYWYQQSLDQGLQFLIQYYNGEERAKGNILERFSAQQFPDLHSELNLSSLELGDSALYFCASSQRTPGQLYNEQFFGPGTRLTVL.

This clonotype has more than one count but fewer than ten. This sequence joins TRBV6-5 and TRBJ1-2, with 9 bases matching TRBD1. Losses at the gene ends were 6 bases for V and 2 bases for J; bases not matched to a gene: 10. Germline CDR1 reads MNHEY; CDR2 reads SVGAGI. CDR3 length equals 16 residues. Written as DNA, the CDR3 is TGTGCCAGCAGAGACTGGGGGACAGGGACAAACTATGGCTACACCTTC. Protein: CASRDWGTGTNYGYTF.

The J gene is TRBJ1-1, the V gene TRBV15, with D possibly matching TRBD1 (5 bases). Germline CDR1 LNHNV, CDR2 YYDKDF (reference sequence). V lost 6 bases and J lost 2, with 10 bases in between. CDR3 size: 13 residues. In DNA form, the CDR3 reads TGTGCCACCAGTAGCAGGGTCAACACTGAAGCTTTCTTT. Its protein product is CATSSRVNTEAFF.

Only one count was recorded for this clonotype. The chain joins TRBV7-2 to TRBJ1-1; no clear D. There are 15 residues in the CDR3. Germline-derived CDR1 and CDR2 are SGHTA and FQGNSA. V was trimmed by 5 bases and J by 1 base, leaving 14 bases between them. As DNA, the CDR3 is TGTGCCAGCAGCCCAACCTTACAGAAGAACACTGAAGCTTTCTTT. It encodes CASSPTLQKNTEAFF. Full variable domain (rest looked up from reference TRBV7-2 and TRBJ1-1): GAGVSQSPSNKVTEKGKDVELRCDPISGHTALYWYRQSLGQGLEFLIYFQGNSAPDKSGLPSDRFSAERTGGSVSTLTIQRTQQEDSAVYLCASSPTLQKNTEAFFGQGTRLTVV.

The chain couples TRBV20-1 to TRBJ2-2; no firm D call. Trimming removed 3 bases at V and 5 bases at J, with 4 bases between. The CDR3 spans 11 residues. Germline V gene sequence: CDR1 DFQATT, CDR2 SNEGSKA (reference sequence). The CDR3 DNA reads as TGCAGTGCTAGGTCGACCGGGGAGCTGTTTTTT. Translating gives CSARSTGELFF.

This clonotype appeared many times. This chain uses TRBV10-2 with TRBJ2-1; no clear D. V dropped 4 bases and J dropped 9 bases, with 10 bases sitting between them. CDR3 size: 12 residues. Germline CDR1 is WSHSY and CDR2 is SAAADI. DNA for the CDR3: TGCGCCAGCAGTGCTGGTTATGTTGAGCAGTTCTTC. This translates into CASSAGYVEQFF.

V gene TRBV14 combines with J gene TRBJ2-1; perhaps TRBD1 as D (6 bases). Trimming shortened V by 4 bases and J by 3 bases, and 10 bases separated the two germline ends. The germline V gene has CDR1 SGHDN and CDR2 FVKESK. This CDR3 has 14 amino acids. The CDR3 spells CASSPQGIYNEQFF. The CDR3, as DNA: TGTGCCAGCAGCCCCCAGGGGATCTACAATGAGCAGTTCTTC. The variable domain in full, completed from reference TRBV14 and TRBJ2-1, reads EAGVTQFPSHSVIEKGQTVTLRCDPISGHDNLYWYRRVMGKEIKFLLHFVKESKQDESGMPNNRFLAERTGGTYSTLKVQPAELEDSGVYFCASSPQGIYNEQFFGPGTRLTVL.

This clonotype was counted between two and nine times. The chain carries TRBV12-3 or TRBV12-4 and TRBJ1-2; TRBD1 is a possible D gene (5 bases). V was cut by 5 bases and J by 4 bases, with 17 bases left in between. This CDR3 contains 15 residues. CDR3 bases: TGTGCCAGCAGTCCCCACCCCGTCGGGGCCTATGGCTACACCTTC. It specifies CASSPHPVGAYGYTF.